A single sample gave rise to the 25 T cell receptor beta chains below, sequenced in a study of vaccination and CD4 T cells after COVID-19. An Oncomine TCR Beta short-read assay was used to sequence the DNA from cultured CD4+ T cells. After culture, CD4+ T cells served as the source for genomic DNA extraction. TCRdb reprocessed the PCR reads with MiXCR, giving one entry per CDR3 protein. The sample records about 9,500 distinct CDR3 sequences, 38% being singletons. No antigen is known for these receptors. Treatment reported: roughly 10-day PBMC culture with coronavirus spike peptide pools or control peptides (ViraFEST assay). Those CD4+ T cells from the unexposed donor predate the COVID-19 pandemic (2011-2018). Sequences were obtained from CD4+ T cells from blood, cultured in vitro. Receptors originate from a human donor in good health.

This clonotype was counted only a few times. V and J are TRBV7-8 and TRBJ1-6; possibly TRBD1 for D (6 bases). The germline CDR1 and CDR2 sequences are SGHVS and FQNEAQ. The CDR3 contains 18 residues. V was trimmed by 1 base and J by 7 bases, leaving 20 bases between them. The CDR3 is CASSLVSSNRVGNSPLHF. CDR3 nucleotide sequence: TGTGCCAGCAGCTTAGTTTCGAGTAACAGGGTTGGGAATTCACCCCTCCACTTT.

The chain links TRBV30 to TRBJ2-3, with D possibly being TRBD1 or TRBD2 (5 bases each). Trimming took off 6 bases at V and 5 bases at J, with 9 bases between the two ends. CDR3 length: 11 amino acids. Germline CDR1 reads GTSNPN; CDR2 reads SVGIG (reference sequence). CDR3 amino acids: CACHGGDTQYF. The CDR3 DNA is TGTGCCTGCCATGGGGGAGATACGCAGTATTTT.

The chain employs TRBV28 and TRBJ1-2, with 8 bases that match TRBD1. Per the germline V gene, CDR1 is MDHEN and CDR2 is SYDVKM. The V and J ends lost 6 bases and 3 bases, in that order; junction bases with no gene match: 3. The CDR3 is made up of 13 amino acids. The DNA for the CDR3 is TGTGCCAGCAGGTTGACAGGGGACTATGGCTACACCTTC. Its protein product is CASRLTGDYGYTF.

The chain has TRBV19 and TRBJ1-1; a weak D match, TRBD1 (5 bases). CDR1 is LNHDA, CDR2 SQIVND, per germline (reference sequence). This CDR3 region has 12 residues. V was cut by 9 bases and J by 3 bases, with 11 bases left in between. CDR3 nucleotide sequence: TGTGCCAGCAAAAGAGGGGACACTGAAGCTTTCTTT. This translates into CASKRGDTEAFF.

The chain uses TRBV6-1 and TRBJ1-2; tentative D call: TRBD1 (5 bases). V lost 7 bases, J lost 4 bases, and 10 bases lay in between. CDR1 MNHNS and CDR2 SASEGT come from the germline V gene. This CDR3 has 12 residues. CDR3 region: CASTGDFYGYTF. The CDR3 DNA sequence: TGTGCCAGCACTGGGGACTTCTATGGCTACACCTTC.

In this sample, this clonotype turned up a few times. Here the CDR3 DNA reads TGCAGTGCTAGGGGCCTGCGGGTGCCCCTCAATGAGCAGTTCTTC. It translates to CSARGLRVPLNEQFF. The rearrangement uses TRBV20-1 and TRBJ2-1, with D possibly being TRBD2 (5 bases). Per the germline V gene, CDR1 is DFQATT and CDR2 is SNEGSKA (reference sequence). The CDR3 runs 15 residues. The V end lost 3 bases, the J end lost 6 bases, and 18 bases lay between the germline ends.

Concerning this clonotype: The junction departs from the called germline gene at one end, perhaps through a read error. The gene calls are TRBV7-8 and TRBJ2-5; no clear D. The CDR3 has 13 amino acids. CDR1 and CDR2 (germline): SGHVS, FQNEAQ. Here the CDR3 DNA reads TGTGCCAGCAGCAAGGATCTCCAAGGGACCCAGTACTTC. This translates into CASSKDLQGTQYF. Full variable domain (missing parts from reference TRBV7-8 and TRBJ2-5): GAGVSQSPRYKVAKRGQDVALRCDPISGHVSLFWYQQALGQGPEFLTYFQNEAQLDKSGLPSDRFFAERPEGSVSTLKIQRTQQEDSAVYLCASSKDLQGTQYFGPGTRLLVL.

In this sample, this clonotype turned up a few times. This chain uses TRBV29-1 with TRBJ1-5; possible D gene TRBD1, 5 bases. Deletions cut 7 bases from V and 2 bases from J, with 18 bases between. There are 15 residues in the CDR3. CDR1 is SQVTM, CDR2 ANQGSEA, per germline. CDR3 in DNA: TGCAGCGCTACGACTACCGGGACCCGCAATCAGCCCCAGCATTTT. Its translation is CSATTTGTRNQPQHF. Using reference TRBV29-1 and TRBJ1-5 for the parts outside the CDR3, the full variable domain is SAVISQKPSRDICQRGTSLTIQCQVDSQVTMMFWYRQQPGQSLTLIATANQGSEATYESGFVIDKFPISRPNLTFSTLTVSNMSPEDSSIYLCSATTTGTRNQPQHFGDGTRLSIL.

This clonotype is labeled as medium-sized. This chain connects TRBV6-5 to TRBJ2-5; TRBD1 matches 7 bases. The CDR3 length is 14 residues. Germline V gene data show CDR1 as MNHEY and CDR2 as SVGAGI. V lost 4 bases and J lost 2; bases outside the gene matches: 4. CDR3 region: CASSSTQGQETQYF. CDR3 in DNA: TGTGCCAGCAGTTCCACACAGGGGCAAGAGACCCAGTACTTC.

This clonotype came up a few times. The rearrangement links TRBV28 to TRBJ1-2; no reliable D call. Per germline, CDR1 MDHEN and CDR2 SYDVKM. With 6 bases removed from V and 4 bases from J, the gap between germline ends came to 15 bases. There are 14 residues in the CDR3. Here the CDR3 reads CASSFVHSSYGYTF. The DNA of the CDR3 is TGTGCCAGCAGCTTCGTCCATTCCTCCTATGGCTACACCTTC.

This clonotype was picked up a small number of times. The chain links TRBV20-1 to TRBJ2-1, with TRBD2 identical over 8 bases. From germline, CDR1 is DFQATT and CDR2 SNEGSKA (reference sequence). V dropped 0 bases and J dropped 8; count of bases not matched to a gene: 12. The length of the CDR3 is 16 residues. The CDR3 sequence: CSARDPRTSNIDEQFF. CDR3 nucleotides: TGCAGTGCTAGAGATCCCCGGACTAGCAATATAGATGAGCAGTTCTTC.

This clonotype was detected a few times. This chain uses TRBV7-3 with TRBJ2-3, with unresolved D. Germline V CDR1 and CDR2: SGHTA, FQGTGA. The CDR3 sequence is 14 residues long. Trimming took off 5 bases at V and 1 base at J, with 10 bases between the two ends. The CDR3 here is CASSPYDGTDTQYF. The CDR3 DNA is TGTGCCAGCAGCCCCTATGACGGCACAGATACGCAGTATTTT.

This clonotype was seen a few times. This rearrangement joins TRBV6-1 to TRBJ1-2; D is possibly TRBD1 (6 bases). The CDR3 has 12 residues. Germline assignment: CDR1 MNHNS and CDR2 SASEGT. The V gene lost 7 bases and the J gene lost 4 bases, with 10 bases spanning the gap. Written as DNA, the CDR3 is TGTGCCAGCACTAGGACAGCCTATGGCTACACCTTC. Protein product: CASTRTAYGYTF.

This clonotype is medium-sized by share. The CDR3 nucleotides read TGTGCCAGCAGCAAGATAAACAGGAGTAACTATGGCTACACCTTC. Translation gives CASSKINRSNYGYTF. The V and J genes are TRBV21-1 and TRBJ1-2; the tabulated D call, TRBD1, remains unverified against the DNA. TRBV21-1 is annotated as a pseudogene. The CDR3 loop spans 15 amino acids.

V is TRBV28 and J is TRBJ1-1, with D possibly matching TRBD1 (6 bases). Trimming shortened V by 5 bases and J by 4 bases, and 20 bases separated the two germline ends. Germline V gives CDR1 MDHEN, CDR2 SYDVKM. CDR3 length equals 16 residues. This chain's CDR3 is CASSTQGASGTTEAFF. DNA of the CDR3: TGTGCCAGCAGTACACAGGGAGCGAGTGGAACCACTGAAGCTTTCTTT.

The rearrangement joins TRBV19 to TRBJ1-2, with D uncertain. CDR3 length: 17 amino acids. Germline CDR1 and CDR2: LNHDA and SQIVND (reference sequence). V was pared by 6 bases and J by 2 bases, with 22 bases between. CDR3 loop: CASRDPIRSRANYGYTF. The CDR3, as DNA: TGTGCCAGTAGGGACCCGATCCGGTCTCGCGCCAACTATGGCTACACCTTC.

This clonotype occurred a few times. This chain links TRBV28 with TRBJ2-3; D gene ambiguous. Trimming pared 6 bases from V and 2 bases from J, leaving 18 bases between. CDR1 and CDR2 from the germline V gene are MDHEN and SYDVKM. This CDR3 has 16 amino acids. CDR3 sequence reads: CASRSPAPQTTDTQYF. CDR3 bases: TGTGCCAGCAGATCCCCCGCACCCCAGACCACAGATACGCAGTATTTT.

The chain employs TRBV7-8 and TRBJ2-6, with 10 bases that match TRBD2. V was clipped by 4 bases and J by 0 bases; unmatched bases: 6. The germline V gene has CDR1 SGHVS and CDR2 FQNEAQ. The CDR3 length is 18 residues. The CDR3 nucleotides are TGTGCCAGCAGCTCCCTGGTAGCGGGAGGCTCTGGGGCCAACGTCCTGACTTTC. Translation gives CASSSLVAGGSGANVLTF.

V usage is TRBV20-1 and J usage is TRBJ2-5, with 9 bases identical to TRBD2. The CDR3 has 15 amino acids. CDR1 DFQATT and CDR2 SNEGSKA come from the germline V gene (reference sequence). V trimming: 5 bases; J trimming: 4 bases; junction bases outside the gene matches: 11. Written as DNA, the CDR3 is TGCAGTGCTCAGATCGGGACTAGCCCTCGAGAGACCCAGTACTTC. Its protein product is CSAQIGTSPRETQYF.

The CDR3 DNA sequence: TGTGCCAGCAGTTTACGGCTAGCGGGAACACAAGAGACCCAGTACTTC. This gives the protein CASSLRLAGTQETQYF. The chain couples TRBV27 to TRBJ2-5; 9 nucleotides line up with TRBD2. J gave up 2 bases and V 2 bases, and 6 bases lay outside the gene matches. CDR3 length equals 16 residues. CDR1 and CDR2 from the germline V gene are MNHEY and SMNVEV (reference sequence).

This chain uses TRBV20-1 with TRBJ2-3; the match to TRBD2 covers 9 bases. The germline V gene has CDR1 DFQATT and CDR2 SNEGSKA (reference sequence). J was trimmed by 5 bases and V by 6 bases; bases with no gene match: 9. The CDR3 extends over 14 amino acids. The CDR3 bases are TGCAGTGCGAGGTTTAGCGGGAGCTTAGATACGCAGTATTTT. Translated: CSARFSGSLDTQYF.

This clonotype appeared a few times. This chain links TRBV20-1 with TRBJ1-1, with D maybe TRBD1 (6 bases). CDR1 is DFQATT and CDR2 is SNEGSKA in the germline V gene (reference sequence). The CDR3 consists of 14 residues. Trimming shortened V by 5 bases and J by 4 bases, and 17 bases separated the two germline ends. CDR3 residues: CSAPLGGQVTEAFF. The CDR3 DNA reads as TGCAGTGCTCCCCTTGGGGGGCAGGTCACTGAAGCTTTCTTT.

In DNA form, the CDR3 reads TGTGCCAGCGGGACGACCTATGGCTACACCTTC. It yields the protein CASGTTYGYTF. The rearrangement links TRBV6-1 to TRBJ1-2; D is perhaps TRBD1 (5 bases). V gave up 8 bases and J gave up 4 bases, with 8 bases separating them. Germline CDR1 MNHNS, CDR2 SASEGT. This CDR3 is built from 11 residues.

This clonotype has only a few counts. The gene calls are TRBV20-1 and TRBJ2-3; D tentatively reads TRBD1 or TRBD2 (5 bases each). Trimming stripped 0 bases from V and 6 bases from J, with 10 bases between. The germline V gene has CDR1 DFQATT and CDR2 SNEGSKA (reference sequence). The CDR3 has 13 amino acids. CDR3 in amino acids: CSARDRGVDTQYF. The DNA of the CDR3 is TGCAGTGCTAGAGATCGAGGGGTGGATACGCAGTATTTT.

This clonotype was picked up a small number of times. The chain couples TRBV6-1 to TRBJ2-5, with D perhaps given as TRBD1 or TRBD2 (6 bases each). Germline assignment: CDR1 MNHNS and CDR2 SASEGT. Trimming took off 8 bases at V and 4 bases at J, with 14 bases between the two ends. The length of the CDR3 is 13 residues. The CDR3 sequence: CASAPQGGETQYF. The CDR3 DNA sequence: TGTGCCAGCGCCCCACAGGGAGGAGAGACCCAGTACTTC.